This entry lists 6 T cell receptor beta chains sequenced from one sample in a study of CD8 T cell repertoires and HIV-1 epitope variants (dated by TCRdb to the early 2020s). To prepare the library, the immunoSEQ multiplex PCR assay was applied. TCRdb took this table from immuneACCESS and kept in-frame rearrangements with V and J called. Such tables lack part of the clones; where checked against another copy, unresolved V genes explain under half of the gap, and the rest is unexplained. A total of 80,000 to 95,000 clones appear in this sample, 70% to 75% of them only once. The ten largest clones represent roughly 24% of the sample. The material sequenced was uncultured baseline CD8+ T cells from peripheral blood mononuclear cells (PBMCs). The receptors stem from a male donor with HIV.

The chain has TRBV7-2 and TRBJ2-3; TRBD1 agrees at 7 bases. V dropped 5 bases and J dropped 8; count of bases not matched to a gene: 4. Per the germline V gene, CDR1 is SGHTA and CDR2 is FQGNSA. The CDR3 extends over 12 amino acids. Here the CDR3 reads CASSRDSFTQYF. CDR3 DNA sequence: TGTGCCAGCAGCAGGGACAGTTTTACGCAGTATTTT.

The chain is built from TRBV11-3 and TRBJ2-2; TRBD1 agrees at 9 bases. This CDR3 is built from 17 residues. The V gene's germline CDR1 is SGHNT and CDR2 YENEEA. Trimming cost V 3 bases and J 6 bases; bases outside gene matches: 11. CDR3 sequence: CASSFAPGQGDAGELFF. In DNA form, the CDR3 reads TGTGCCAGCAGCTTCGCCCCGGGACAGGGAGATGCCGGGGAGCTGTTTTTT.

The chain uses TRBV5-1 and TRBJ2-1; possibly TRBD1 for D (6 bases). Trimming removed 8 bases at V and 2 bases at J, with 14 bases between. The V gene's germline CDR1 is SGHRS and CDR2 YFSETQ. The CDR3 sequence is 14 residues long. The CDR3 DNA reads TGCGCCAGTGGACAGCCGAGAGCCTACAATGAGCAGTTCTTC. Protein sequence: CASGQPRAYNEQFF.

The genes are TRBV28 and TRBJ1-5; unclear D gene. V was cut by 6 bases and J by 15 bases, with 21 bases left in between. The CDR3 length is 13 residues. Germline CDR1 and CDR2: MDHEN and SYDVKM. The CDR3 sequence: CASSLVAGPRPHF. The CDR3 DNA sequence: TGTGCCAGCAGCCTCGTGGCAGGCCCTCGTCCGCATTTT.

The chain employs TRBV5-6 and TRBJ2-5, with D unclear. V was pared by 4 bases and J by 3 bases, with 13 bases between. Germline lookup yields CDR1 SGHDT and CDR2 YYEEEE. CDR3 length: 14 amino acids. In nucleotides, the CDR3 is TGTGCCAGCAGCATCTTTTGGTCTGAAGAGACCCAGTACTTC. This gives the protein CASSIFWSEETQYF.

This chain uses TRBV10-2 with TRBJ1-1; TRBD1 agrees at 7 bases. The CDR3 is 15 residues long. The germline gives CDR1 WSHSY, CDR2 SAAADI. V lost 4 bases, J lost 2 bases, and 7 bases stayed unmatched. The CDR3 here is CASSVAGGTNTEAFF. CDR3 DNA sequence: TGCGCCAGCAGTGTGGCAGGGGGTACAAACACTGAAGCTTTCTTT.